What follows describes a single TCR beta chain. Assay: immunoSEQ multiplex PCR; the TCRdb copy retains only in-frame clones and omits some. Of about 72,000 clones in the sample, more than 60% were seen once. The CDR3 is 15 amino acids. Germline V lookup: CDR1 SGHTA, CDR2 FQGNSA. The V and J ends lost 2 bases and 0 bases respectively, with 8 bases between them. The data were taken from a study of early stage breast cancer tumors. Overall study: ER+/PR+/HER2- status applied to about 80% of the 16 invasive breast tumors.

The gene calls are TRBV7-2 and TRBJ2-1, with D uncertain. The receptor was derived from a person between 55 and 69 years old with breast cancer. Material: blood. The CDR3 protein is CASSLRQSSYNEQFF. The CDR3 coding sequence is TGTGCCAGCAGCTTACGTCAGAGCTCCTACAATGAGCAGTTCTTC.